The rows below give T cell receptor beta chains drawn from one sample of a study of shared clonotypes between healthy human individuals. Sequenced by immunoSEQ multiplex PCR; TCRdb stores in-frame clones only, minus some. The top ten clones hold around 1.2% of a sample with under 2,000,000 clones, about 95% of them seen once. Sequencing was done on a sample of naive CD8+ T cells sorted from blood. The receptors derive from a man aged 18 to 30 in good health. Each CDR3 is given with its conserved first and last residue. Each record gives: J gene, V gene, CDR3 protein.

j_gene: TRBJ1-1
v_gene: TRBV27
CDR3aa: CASSLFQSMEGSGVNTEAFF

j_gene: TRBJ1-2
v_gene: TRBV5-8
CDR3aa: CASSLGATYGYTF

j_gene: TRBJ2-7
v_gene: TRBV27
CDR3aa: CASSLSGFEQYF

j_gene: TRBJ2-2
v_gene: TRBV5-1
CDR3aa: CASSQGSTNTGELFF

j_gene: TRBJ1-5
v_gene: TRBV5-6
CDR3aa: CASSLLTASNQPQHF

j_gene: TRBJ2-3
v_gene: TRBV7-6
CDR3aa: CASQGLATTDTQYF

j_gene: TRBJ2-3
v_gene: TRBV6-5
CDR3aa: CASRQPEDTQYF

j_gene: TRBJ2-7
v_gene: TRBV15
CDR3aa: CATSRGVLTYEQYF

j_gene: TRBJ2-7
v_gene: TRBV7-2
CDR3aa: CASSSSGTSGYEQYF

j_gene: TRBJ2-2
v_gene: TRBV2
CDR3aa: CASSEGPGQGMTGELFF

j_gene: TRBJ2-7
v_gene: TRBV13
CDR3aa: CASSLGSPYEQYF

j_gene: TRBJ1-1
v_gene: TRBV7-6
CDR3aa: CASSLGQITEAFF

j_gene: TRBJ2-7
v_gene: TRBV5-6
CDR3aa: CASSLGDREQYF

j_gene: TRBJ2-7
v_gene: TRBV7-2
CDR3aa: CASIPESSYEQYF

j_gene: TRBJ2-3
v_gene: TRBV28
CDR3aa: CASSYGGEADTQYF

j_gene: TRBJ2-5
v_gene: TRBV18
CDR3aa: CASLGRTGQETQYF

j_gene: TRBJ2-5
v_gene: TRBV2
CDR3aa: CASSEGLQETQYF

j_gene: TRBJ1-5
v_gene: TRBV28
CDR3aa: CASSSLTPQHF

j_gene: TRBJ2-3
v_gene: TRBV30
CDR3aa: CAWSSFSDTDTQYF

j_gene: TRBJ2-3
v_gene: TRBV27
CDR3aa: CASSRQGLSTDTQYF

j_gene: TRBJ2-7
v_gene: TRBV4-1
CDR3aa: CASSQGQRTTYEQYF

j_gene: TRBJ2-5
v_gene: TRBV28
CDR3aa: CASSPRTGEETQYF

j_gene: TRBJ2-1
v_gene: TRBV7-7
CDR3aa: CASSRGLAGTEDEQFF

j_gene: TRBJ2-1
v_gene: TRBV4-1
CDR3aa: CASSQDPSYNEQFF

j_gene: TRBJ2-7
v_gene: TRBV27
CDR3aa: CASRGSYEQYF

j_gene: TRBJ1-1
v_gene: TRBV12-5
CDR3aa: CASGPSGGGFTEAFF

j_gene: TRBJ1-5
v_gene: TRBV19
CDR3aa: CASQWAGQPQHF

j_gene: TRBJ2-7
v_gene: TRBV4-1
CDR3aa: CASSQDRAGAAYEQYF

j_gene: TRBJ2-7
v_gene: TRBV6-1
CDR3aa: CASSPGQGAHEQYF

j_gene: TRBJ1-1
v_gene: TRBV5-1
CDR3aa: CASSLLLGMNTEAFF

j_gene: TRBJ2-7
v_gene: TRBV30
CDR3aa: CAWSFLRLAGARASYEQYF

j_gene: TRBJ1-5
v_gene: TRBV7-8
CDR3aa: CASSEMSGSNQPQHF

j_gene: TRBJ2-7
v_gene: TRBV6-5
CDR3aa: CASSPTGASYEQYF

j_gene: TRBJ1-1
v_gene: TRBV11-2
CDR3aa: CASTASGVGAEAFF

j_gene: TRBJ2-1
v_gene: TRBV6-4
CDR3aa: CASSDGLAGEGTYNEQFF

j_gene: TRBJ1-3
v_gene: TRBV5-8
CDR3aa: CASSPEGLSGNTIYF

j_gene: TRBJ2-7
v_gene: TRBV27
CDR3aa: CASSPGGPTSYEQYF

j_gene: TRBJ2-7
v_gene: TRBV7-9
CDR3aa: CASSFGRGLLYEQYF

j_gene: TRBJ2-4
v_gene: TRBV11-2
CDR3aa: CASSLDLTRRDIQYF

j_gene: TRBJ2-5
v_gene: TRBV11-3
CDR3aa: CASSHSGMSETQYF

j_gene: TRBJ2-5
v_gene: TRBV5-5
CDR3aa: CASSQGLAGGYQETQYF

j_gene: TRBJ2-7
v_gene: TRBV28
CDR3aa: CASSLIGQDHEQYF

j_gene: TRBJ2-1
v_gene: TRBV27
CDR3aa: CASSLSSGDLYNEQFF

j_gene: TRBJ2-5
v_gene: TRBV12-5
CDR3aa: CASGLYLAGGPGTQYF

j_gene: TRBJ1-6
v_gene: TRBV5-6
CDR3aa: CASSLSGTYNSPLHF

j_gene: TRBJ2-3
v_gene: TRBV7-9
CDR3aa: CASTDQIDTQYF

j_gene: TRBJ1-2
v_gene: TRBV4-1
CDR3aa: CASSQVGGAGGYTF